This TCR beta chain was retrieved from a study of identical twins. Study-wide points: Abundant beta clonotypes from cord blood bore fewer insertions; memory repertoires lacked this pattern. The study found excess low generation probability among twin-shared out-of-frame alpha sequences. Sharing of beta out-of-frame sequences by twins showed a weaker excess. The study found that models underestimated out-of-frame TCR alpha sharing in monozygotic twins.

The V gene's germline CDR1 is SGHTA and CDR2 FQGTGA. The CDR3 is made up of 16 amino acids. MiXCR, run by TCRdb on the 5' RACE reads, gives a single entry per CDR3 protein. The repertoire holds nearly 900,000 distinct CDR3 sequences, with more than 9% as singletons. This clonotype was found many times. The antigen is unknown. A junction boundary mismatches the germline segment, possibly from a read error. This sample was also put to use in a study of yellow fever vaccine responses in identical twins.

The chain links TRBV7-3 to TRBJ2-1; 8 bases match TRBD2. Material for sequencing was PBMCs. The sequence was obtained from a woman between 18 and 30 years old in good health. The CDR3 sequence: CASSLTGGSSYNEQFF. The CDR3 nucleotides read TGCGCCAGCAGCTTGACGGGGGGGAGCTCCTACAATGAGCAGTTCTTC. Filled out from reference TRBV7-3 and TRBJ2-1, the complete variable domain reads GAGVSQTPSNKVTEKGKYVELRCDPISGHTALYWYRQSLGQGPEFLIYFQGTGAADDSGLPNDRFFAVRPEGSVSTLKIQRTERGDSAVYLCASSLTGGSSYNEQFFGPGTRLTVL.